This TCR beta chain was identified in a study of T cells in Graves' hyperthyroidism and ophthalmopathy. The study, taken as a whole, reports: The model forecast ophthalmopathy, anticipating it by a median around 6.5 months before onset. Blood also carried most thyroid clonotypes expanded above 0.001.

TCR beta CDR3 regions were amplified from RNA. HTBI primers were employed in a first-round RT-PCR of the TCR CDR3. TCRdb recomputed calls from the multiplex PCR reads with MiXCR, one row per CDR3 protein. This table has about 740,000 distinct CDR3 sequences, 14% appearing once. This clonotype is a singleton in its sample. Its cognate antigen is unknown. The germline V gene has CDR1 MNHEY and CDR2 SVGEGT. V shed 2 bases and J 8 bases; nucleotides not matched to a gene: 7. The CDR3 spans 15 residues. The material sequenced was blood. The rearrangement links TRBV6-2 or TRBV6-3 to TRBJ1-4, with 8 bases lining up with TRBD1. This TCR was sampled from a woman younger than 30 with Graves' hyperthyroidism. The CDR3 loop reads CASSYGGQGEEKLFF. CDR3 DNA: TGTGCCAGCAGTTACGGAGGACAGGGAGAGGAAAAACTGTTTTTT.